The source of this TCR beta chain is a study of T cell repertoires in aging, cancer and after chemotherapy. Study context: Paired samples before and after chemotherapy came from glioblastoma patients receiving temozolomide-based therapy. Study-level points and caveats: The repertoire data cannot show anything about immunological memory following chemotherapy.

The template was genomic DNA from peripheral blood, not RNA. Multiplex touch-down PCR with TRB-A/B primers amplified rearranged V-D-J TRB sequences. TCRdb analysed the multiplex PCR reads with MiXCR anew, one entry per CDR3 protein. The sample lists 8,000 or so distinct CDR3 sequences, approximately 50% occurring once. In the case of this clonotype: Its antigen is as yet unknown.

Germline V gene sequence: CDR1 SGHTA, CDR2 FQGNSA. This CDR3 comprises 19 residues. With 5 bases clipped from V and 6 bases from J, the junction kept 15 bases outside the gene matches. Sequencing was performed on blood. The source is a human donor with a solid tumor. The chain has TRBV7-2 and TRBJ2-3; 15 bases are a match to TRBD2. The CDR3 region has the DNA TGTGCCAGCAGCCTCGTAGGACTAGCGGGAGGGACCCTCCCGGATACGCAGTATTTT. Protein sequence: CASSLVGLAGGTLPDTQYF. Combining the CDR3 with reference TRBV7-2 and TRBJ2-3 gives the whole variable domain GAGVSQSPSNKVTEKGKDVELRCDPISGHTALYWYRQSLGQGLEFLIYFQGNSAPDKSGLPSDRFSAERTGGSVSTLTIQRTQQEDSAVYLCASSLVGLAGGTLPDTQYFGPGTRLTVL.